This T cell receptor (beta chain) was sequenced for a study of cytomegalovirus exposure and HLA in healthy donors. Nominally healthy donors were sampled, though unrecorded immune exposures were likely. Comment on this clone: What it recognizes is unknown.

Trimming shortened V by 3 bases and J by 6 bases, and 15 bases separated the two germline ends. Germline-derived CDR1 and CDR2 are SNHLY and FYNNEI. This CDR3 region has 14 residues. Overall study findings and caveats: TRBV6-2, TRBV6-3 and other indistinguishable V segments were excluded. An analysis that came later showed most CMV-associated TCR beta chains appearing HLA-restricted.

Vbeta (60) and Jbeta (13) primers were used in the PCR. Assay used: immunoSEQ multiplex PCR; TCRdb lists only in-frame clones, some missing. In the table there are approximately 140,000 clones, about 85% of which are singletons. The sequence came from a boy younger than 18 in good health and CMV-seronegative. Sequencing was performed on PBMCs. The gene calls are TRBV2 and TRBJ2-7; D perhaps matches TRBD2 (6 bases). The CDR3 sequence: CASSERRPGLEQYF. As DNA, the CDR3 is TGTGCCAGCAGTGAGCGGCGACCGGGACTCGAGCAGTACTTC.